The rows below give T cell receptor beta chains drawn from one sample of a study of CD8+ T cells in alopecia areata. Profiling relied on immunoSEQ multiplex PCR, and the TCRdb table lists in-frame clones only, not all of them. The table has over 90,000 clones, just over 85% seen once. The sample consisted of CD8+ T cells sorted from blood, taken around week 31, from a patient treated with tofacitinib. The receptors come from a human donor with alopecia areata. Both conserved end residues are part of each CDR3. Fields, in order: clone size, D gene, J gene, V gene, CDR3 DNA, CDR3 protein. D genes are given only for firm matches. Some rows mark clone size as missing; the rest say once, few, many or name a class of expanded clone.

clone_size: .
d_call: .
j_call: TRBJ2-1
v_call: TRBV5-6
cdr3_nt: TGTGCCAGCAGCTTGTCGATTGAGCAGTTCTTC
cdr3_aa: CASSLSIEQFF

clone_size: .
d_call: .
j_call: TRBJ2-2
v_call: TRBV27
cdr3_nt: TGTGCCAGCAGTTCCGGGGCGAACACCGGGGAGCTGTTTTTT
cdr3_aa: CASSSGANTGELFF

clone_size: .
d_call: .
j_call: TRBJ2-1
v_call: TRBV14
cdr3_nt: TGTGCCAGCAGCCCCTGGAAGTTGGATGAGCAGTTCTTC
cdr3_aa: CASSPWKLDEQFF

clone_size: .
d_call: TRBD1
j_call: TRBJ2-1
v_call: TRBV9
cdr3_nt: TGTGCCAGCAGCGTAATGGGGACAGGGTACAATGAGCAGTTCTTC
cdr3_aa: CASSVMGTGYNEQFF

clone_size: .
d_call: .
j_call: TRBJ1-1
v_call: TRBV19
cdr3_nt: TGTGCCAGTAGTATGGGGAGCACTGAAGCTTTCTTT
cdr3_aa: CASSMGSTEAFF

clone_size: .
d_call: .
j_call: TRBJ2-1
v_call: TRBV5-1
cdr3_nt: TGCGCCAGCAGCTTAGGCAATGAGCAGTTCTTC
cdr3_aa: CASSLGNEQFF

clone_size: once
d_call: .
j_call: TRBJ2-7
v_call: TRBV6-6
cdr3_nt: TGTGCCAGCAGTTCCGACCCTGACGGCTACGAGCAGTACTTC
cdr3_aa: CASSSDPDGYEQYF

clone_size: .
d_call: TRBD2
j_call: TRBJ2-3
v_call: TRBV5-6
cdr3_nt: TGTGCCAGCAGCTTGTTTTCTAGCGGGGGATCCTGGACAGATACGCAGTATTTT
cdr3_aa: CASSLFSSGGSWTDTQYF

clone_size: .
d_call: .
j_call: TRBJ2-5
v_call: TRBV2
cdr3_nt: TGTGCCAGCAGTGAAGAGACCCAGTACTTC
cdr3_aa: CASSEETQYF

clone_size: .
d_call: TRBD2
j_call: TRBJ2-7
v_call: TRBV4-1
cdr3_nt: TGCGCCAGCAGCCGTAGCGGGAGTGAAGTTTACGAGCAGTACTTC
cdr3_aa: CASSRSGSEVYEQYF

clone_size: .
d_call: .
j_call: TRBJ2-7
v_call: TRBV4-1
cdr3_nt: TGCGCCAGCAGCCAAGACCGCGGGGCAGTTCACTACGAGCAGTACTTC
cdr3_aa: CASSQDRGAVHYEQYF

clone_size: .
d_call: TRBD2
j_call: TRBJ2-3
v_call: TRBV4-3
cdr3_nt: TGCGCCAGCAGCCAAGTACTAGCGGTCACAGATACGCAGTATTTT
cdr3_aa: CASSQVLAVTDTQYF

clone_size: .
d_call: .
j_call: TRBJ1-1
v_call: TRBV15
cdr3_nt: TGTGCCACCAGCACCGGCAGGGTCACCGACATGAACACTGAAGCTTTCTTT
cdr3_aa: CATSTGRVTDMNTEAFF

clone_size: .
d_call: .
j_call: TRBJ2-7
v_call: TRBV18
cdr3_nt: TGTGCCAGCTCACCCGTCACCTACGAGCAGTACTTC
cdr3_aa: CASSPVTYEQYF

clone_size: .
d_call: .
j_call: TRBJ2-1
v_call: TRBV19
cdr3_nt: TGTGCCAGTATGCCTGACTCCGGGGGCGATGAGCAGTTCTTC
cdr3_aa: CASMPDSGGDEQFF

clone_size: .
d_call: .
j_call: TRBJ2-5
v_call: TRBV11-1
cdr3_nt: TGTGCCAGCAGCTTCTCCAAGGGGCTTCGAGAGACCCAGTACTTC
cdr3_aa: CASSFSKGLRETQYF

clone_size: .
d_call: .
j_call: TRBJ1-2
v_call: TRBV14
cdr3_nt: TGTGCCAGCAGCCAAGACGGACATCTCTATGGCTACACCTTC
cdr3_aa: CASSQDGHLYGYTF

clone_size: .
d_call: .
j_call: TRBJ2-5
v_call: TRBV7-3
cdr3_nt: TGTGCCAGCAGCTGGACCGGATCCTCGCAAGAGACCCAGTACTTC
cdr3_aa: CASSWTGSSQETQYF

clone_size: .
d_call: .
j_call: TRBJ2-3
v_call: TRBV5-5
cdr3_nt: TGTGCCAGCAGCTACCGGGACGGAATCACAGATACGCAGTATTTT
cdr3_aa: CASSYRDGITDTQYF

clone_size: .
d_call: TRBD1
j_call: TRBJ2-7
v_call: TRBV2
cdr3_nt: TGTGCCAGCAGTGCGTCACAGGGGCTCTACGAGCAGTACTTC
cdr3_aa: CASSASQGLYEQYF

clone_size: .
d_call: TRBD2
j_call: TRBJ2-7
v_call: TRBV5-1
cdr3_nt: TGCGCCAGCAGCTTAGGACTAGCCTCTACCTACGAGCAGTACTTC
cdr3_aa: CASSLGLASTYEQYF

clone_size: .
d_call: TRBD1
j_call: TRBJ2-7
v_call: TRBV5-1
cdr3_nt: TGCGCCAGCAGCTGGGGACAGGGTGCCTACGAGCAGTACTTC
cdr3_aa: CASSWGQGAYEQYF

clone_size: .
d_call: TRBD1
j_call: TRBJ2-5
v_call: TRBV7-8
cdr3_nt: TGTGCCAGCAGCACGGACAGGGAGTGGGAGACCCAGTACTTC
cdr3_aa: CASSTDREWETQYF

clone_size: .
d_call: .
j_call: TRBJ2-1
v_call: TRBV6-1
cdr3_nt: TGTGCCAGCAGTGAAAACAGATACAATGAGCAGTTCTTC
cdr3_aa: CASSENRYNEQFF

clone_size: .
d_call: .
j_call: TRBJ2-1
v_call: TRBV19
cdr3_nt: TGTGCCAGTAGTATCTTCGGTTACAATGAGCAGTTCTTC
cdr3_aa: CASSIFGYNEQFF

clone_size: medium-sized
d_call: TRBD1
j_call: TRBJ2-6
v_call: TRBV6-4
cdr3_nt: TGTGCCAGCAGTGTACAGGGGAGCTCTGGGGCCAACGTCCTGACTTTC
cdr3_aa: CASSVQGSSGANVLTF

clone_size: .
d_call: .
j_call: TRBJ2-1
v_call: TRBV9
cdr3_nt: TGTGCCAGCAGTATCGGGGTCAATGAGCAGTTCTTC
cdr3_aa: CASSIGVNEQFF

clone_size: .
d_call: .
j_call: TRBJ1-6
v_call: TRBV27
cdr3_nt: TGTGCCAGCAGTTCACCGGGACAATATAATTCACCCCTCCACTTT
cdr3_aa: CASSSPGQYNSPLHF

clone_size: .
d_call: .
j_call: TRBJ2-7
v_call: TRBV19
cdr3_nt: TGTGCCAGTAACCTTGGCATCAATGCCTACGAGCAGTACTTC
cdr3_aa: CASNLGINAYEQYF

clone_size: .
d_call: TRBD1
j_call: TRBJ2-7
v_call: TRBV4-1
cdr3_nt: TGCGCCAGCAGCCAAGCCACAGGGGCAGGCGAGCAGTACTTC
cdr3_aa: CASSQATGAGEQYF

clone_size: .
d_call: .
j_call: TRBJ2-1
v_call: TRBV7-9
cdr3_nt: TGTGCCAGCAGCCCCACCTGGGATGAGCAGTTCTTC
cdr3_aa: CASSPTWDEQFF

clone_size: .
d_call: TRBD1
j_call: TRBJ2-7
v_call: TRBV6-5
cdr3_nt: TGTGCCAGCAGTTCCGCCTCCGGGACAGGGTCCCCCGAGCAGTACTTC
cdr3_aa: CASSSASGTGSPEQYF

clone_size: .
d_call: .
j_call: TRBJ2-7
v_call: TRBV7-9
cdr3_nt: TGTGCCAGCAGCTTAGACGCCAGGGGCACCTACGAGCAGTACTTC
cdr3_aa: CASSLDARGTYEQYF

clone_size: .
d_call: .
j_call: TRBJ2-7
v_call: TRBV11-2
cdr3_nt: TGTGCCAGCAGCTTAGGCGGGGCCGCCTCCTACGAGCAGTACTTC
cdr3_aa: CASSLGGAASYEQYF

clone_size: once
d_call: TRBD2
j_call: TRBJ2-7
v_call: TRBV6-5
cdr3_nt: TGTGCCAGCAGTTACAGGAGCGGGAGGGGGTACGAGCAGTACTTC
cdr3_aa: CASSYRSGRGYEQYF

clone_size: .
d_call: .
j_call: TRBJ2-7
v_call: TRBV7-9
cdr3_nt: TGTGCCAGCAGCTTAGCCCCAGGAAGCTCCTACGAGCAGTACTTC
cdr3_aa: CASSLAPGSSYEQYF

clone_size: .
d_call: TRBD2
j_call: TRBJ2-3
v_call: TRBV7-3
cdr3_nt: TGTGCCAGCAGCTCCGATCTAACTAGCGGGAGTGTAGATACGCAGTATTTT
cdr3_aa: CASSSDLTSGSVDTQYF

clone_size: .
d_call: TRBD2
j_call: TRBJ2-5
v_call: TRBV9
cdr3_nt: TGTGCCAGCAGCGGGCCGGGACTAGCGGGAGGGCCTGGAGAGACCCAGTACTTC
cdr3_aa: CASSGPGLAGGPGETQYF

clone_size: .
d_call: TRBD1
j_call: TRBJ2-1
v_call: TRBV29-1
cdr3_nt: TGCAGCGTTGAAGGGACAGGGGGCAAAAGAGGGTCCTACAATGAGCAGTTCTTC
cdr3_aa: CSVEGTGGKRGSYNEQFF

clone_size: once
d_call: .
j_call: TRBJ2-7
v_call: TRBV27
cdr3_nt: TGTGCCAGCAGTTTCTCGAACGAGCAGTACTTC
cdr3_aa: CASSFSNEQYF

clone_size: few
d_call: .
j_call: TRBJ2-6
v_call: TRBV7-9
cdr3_nt: TGTGCCAGCAGCATCACAGGGCCTGGGGCCAACGTCCTGACTTTC
cdr3_aa: CASSITGPGANVLTF

clone_size: .
d_call: .
j_call: TRBJ2-2
v_call: TRBV4-1
cdr3_nt: TGCGCCAGCAGCGTCAAACGGGAGTTGGGCGGGGAGCTGTTTTTT
cdr3_aa: CASSVKRELGGELFF

clone_size: .
d_call: .
j_call: TRBJ1-1
v_call: TRBV7-8
cdr3_nt: TGTGCCAGCAGCTCGTCTGGGGGGGCAGCTGAAGCTTTCTTT
cdr3_aa: CASSSSGGAAEAFF

clone_size: few
d_call: .
j_call: TRBJ2-7
v_call: TRBV4-1
cdr3_nt: TGCGCCAGCAGCCCAAGCCATTCCTACGAGCAGTACTTC
cdr3_aa: CASSPSHSYEQYF

clone_size: few
d_call: .
j_call: TRBJ2-7
v_call: TRBV2
cdr3_nt: TGTGCCAGCAGTGTAGACAGACACTTTCCCTACGAGCAGTACTTC
cdr3_aa: CASSVDRHFPYEQYF

clone_size: .
d_call: .
j_call: TRBJ2-7
v_call: TRBV30
cdr3_nt: TGTGCCTGGAGTATACAGAGCTCCTACGAGCAGTACTTC
cdr3_aa: CAWSIQSSYEQYF

clone_size: .
d_call: TRBD2
j_call: TRBJ2-7
v_call: TRBV4-2
cdr3_nt: TGTGCCAGCAGCCAAGAGGGGCTAGCGGGGTACGAGCAGTACTTC
cdr3_aa: CASSQEGLAGYEQYF

clone_size: once
d_call: .
j_call: TRBJ2-3
v_call: TRBV30
cdr3_nt: TGTGCCTGGAGCCTCACAGATACGCAGTATTTT
cdr3_aa: CAWSLTDTQYF

clone_size: .
d_call: .
j_call: TRBJ2-3
v_call: TRBV13
cdr3_nt: TGTGCCAGCAGCTCCCGCCTTTCTACTAGCACAGATACGCAGTATTTT
cdr3_aa: CASSSRLSTSTDTQYF

clone_size: .
d_call: .
j_call: TRBJ2-1
v_call: TRBV7-9
cdr3_nt: TGTGCCAGCAGCTTAGTGTCACAGGGAGTAGATGAGCAGTTCTTC
cdr3_aa: CASSLVSQGVDEQFF

clone_size: once
d_call: .
j_call: TRBJ1-1
v_call: TRBV6-1
cdr3_nt: TGTGCCAGCAGTGAAGAGGGACCAGGGTCTGCGTACACTGAAGCTTTCTTT
cdr3_aa: CASSEEGPGSAYTEAFF

clone_size: .
d_call: .
j_call: TRBJ2-2
v_call: TRBV4-1
cdr3_nt: TGCGCCAGCAGCCGACAGTGGAACACCGGGGAGCTGTTTTTT
cdr3_aa: CASSRQWNTGELFF

clone_size: .
d_call: TRBD2
j_call: TRBJ2-1
v_call: TRBV29-1
cdr3_nt: TGCAGCGTTGAAGATTACGGACTAGCCCCCTACAATGAGCAGTTCTTC
cdr3_aa: CSVEDYGLAPYNEQFF